This T cell receptor beta chain was recovered during a study of vaccination effects on CD4 cells after COVID-19. Study context: Either the BNT162b2 or mRNA-1273 vaccine was given to participants in two doses. General observations from the study: Clones that were induced by infection or by vaccine showed marked contraction late after vaccination. The post-vaccine spike-reactive clones of convalescents showed a predominance of new vaccine-induced clones.

The CDR3 runs 14 residues. V lost 1 base to trimming and J lost 5 bases, with 8 bases between them. CDR1 is LNHNV, CDR2 YYDKDF, per germline (reference sequence). Antigen-specific CD4+ T cells expanded by the ViraFEST assay with viral peptide pools were then sequenced. The culture ran for less than 12 days, and then CD4+ T cells were isolated. Confirmation by PCR established that the person had SARS-CoV-2 infection between March and December 2020. Cells had half their medium changed to IL-2 medium on days 3 and 7. Produced via immunoSEQ multiplex PCR; TCRdb's table is partial and in-frame only. The sample yields tens of thousands of clones, 73% seen once. Concerning this clone itself: What it binds is not known.

This sample comprised CD4+ T cells from PBMCs cultured with a peptide pool, obtained before COVID-19 vaccination. The clonotype was recovered from a human donor who had a prior SARS-CoV-2 infection. The chain uses TRBV15 and TRBJ2-2; D not resolved. The CDR3 reads CATSRATETGELFF. The DNA for the CDR3 is TGTGCCACCAGCAGAGCCACCGAGACCGGGGAGCTGTTTTTT.